A selection of T cell receptor beta chains follows, all from one sample in a study of shared clonotypes between healthy human individuals. The repertoire was sequenced with immunoSEQ multiplex PCR; TCRdb's copy has only in-frame clones and lacks some. The table has under 1,100,000 clones, more than 60% seen once. The sample was memory CD4+ T cells sorted from blood. Receptors were obtained from a man younger than 30 in good health. CDR3s include the opening cysteine and the closing phenylalanine or tryptophan. D genes are given only for firm matches. A clone size is listed for some rows: how often the clone was seen (once, few, many), or a class if it is expanded.

-	-	TRBV5-1	TRBJ1-3	CASSLGGFAGNTIYF	TGCGCCAGCAGCTTGGGAGGGTTTGCTGGAAACACCATATATTTT
-	-	TRBV4-3	TRBJ2-2	CASSQGSNTGELFF	TGCGCCAGCAGCCAAGGATCGAACACCGGGGAGCTGTTTTTT
-	TRBD2	TRBV6-5	TRBJ2-7	CASRGGSRNEQYF	TGTGCCAGCAGGGGAGGGAGTAGGAACGAGCAGTACTTC
-	-	TRBV11-2	TRBJ2-3	CASSLGFRAFMDTQYF	TGTGCCAGCAGCTTAGGTTTTAGGGCCTTTATGGATACGCAGTATTTT
-	-	TRBV9	TRBJ2-4	CASSVASGGTKNIQYF	TGTGCCAGCAGCGTAGCCTCTGGCGGGACCAAAAACATTCAGTACTTC
-	TRBD1	TRBV5-4	TRBJ2-7	CASSSRDRDSYEQYF	TGTGCCAGCTCATCCCGGGACAGGGACTCCTACGAGCAGTACTTC
-	-	TRBV30	TRBJ2-5	CAWNQEKETQYF	TGTGCCTGGAACCAGGAAAAAGAGACCCAGTACTTC
-	TRBD2	TRBV5-1	TRBJ2-1	CASSGSRTSGRADEQFF	TGCGCCAGCAGCGGATCTCGGACTAGCGGGAGGGCCGATGAGCAGTTCTTC
-	-	TRBV28	TRBJ1-3	CASSTDTTSGGNTIYF	TGTGCCAGCAGCACCGACACCACCTCGGGAGGAAACACCATATATTTT
-	-	TRBV4-1	TRBJ2-2	CASSQDRAVTGELFF	TGCGCCAGCAGCCAAGATAGGGCAGTCACCGGGGAGCTGTTTTTT
-	-	TRBV30	TRBJ1-5	CAWSVWPGDSNQPQHF	TGTGCCTGGAGTGTATGGCCAGGAGATAGCAATCAGCCCCAGCATTTT
-	-	TRBV18	TRBJ2-5	CASSPLGTGKETQYF	TGTGCCAGCTCGCCCTTGGGGACGGGGAAAGAGACCCAGTACTTC
-	-	TRBV7-9	TRBJ2-2	CASSFSGMGNTGELFF	TGTGCCAGCAGCTTTTCAGGGATGGGGAACACCGGGGAGCTGTTTTTT
-	-	TRBV6-5	TRBJ2-5	CASSYRWETQYF	TGTGCCAGCAGTTACCGGTGGGAGACCCAGTACTTC
-	-	TRBV27	TRBJ1-1	CASTPSGQYTEAFF	TGTGCCAGCACCCCATCCGGACAGTACACTGAAGCTTTCTTT
many	TRBD1	TRBV28	TRBJ1-1	CASSPHRGVNTEAFF	TGTGCCAGCAGTCCCCACAGGGGGGTGAACACTGAAGCTTTCTTT
-	TRBD1	TRBV30	TRBJ2-7	CAWTFSTGVYEQYF	TGTGCCTGGACTTTTTCGACAGGGGTTTACGAGCAGTACTTC
-	TRBD2	TRBV28	TRBJ2-2	CASSLAGRANGELFF	TGTGCCAGCAGTTTAGCCGGGAGGGCCAACGGGGAGCTGTTTTTT
-	-	TRBV28	TRBJ2-7	CASSLGASYEQYF	TGTGCCAGCAGTTTGGGAGCCAGCTACGAGCAGTACTTC
-	-	TRBV7-3	TRBJ1-2	CASSPNPGGPAVYGYTF	TGTGCCAGCAGCCCAAATCCCGGGGGCCCCGCAGTCTATGGCTACACCTTC
-	-	TRBV27	TRBJ2-4	CASSLGRAKNIQYF	TGTGCCAGCAGTTTAGGCAGAGCCAAAAACATTCAGTACTTC
-	-	TRBV5-6	TRBJ2-3	CASSLFTGLTDTQYF	TGTGCCAGCAGCTTGTTCACAGGGCTCACAGATACGCAGTATTTT
-	TRBD2	TRBV6-1	TRBJ2-3	CASSVGSGDTDTQYF	TGTGCCAGCAGTGTGGGTAGCGGGGACACAGATACGCAGTATTTT
-	TRBD2	TRBV7-2	TRBJ2-7	CASSLAWSSGEQYF	TGTGCCAGCAGCTTAGCTTGGTCTAGCGGGGAGCAGTACTTC
-	-	TRBV4-1	TRBJ1-6	CASSQGSQGGPLHF	TGCGCCAGCAGCCAAGGGTCACAGGGTGGGCCCCTCCACTTT